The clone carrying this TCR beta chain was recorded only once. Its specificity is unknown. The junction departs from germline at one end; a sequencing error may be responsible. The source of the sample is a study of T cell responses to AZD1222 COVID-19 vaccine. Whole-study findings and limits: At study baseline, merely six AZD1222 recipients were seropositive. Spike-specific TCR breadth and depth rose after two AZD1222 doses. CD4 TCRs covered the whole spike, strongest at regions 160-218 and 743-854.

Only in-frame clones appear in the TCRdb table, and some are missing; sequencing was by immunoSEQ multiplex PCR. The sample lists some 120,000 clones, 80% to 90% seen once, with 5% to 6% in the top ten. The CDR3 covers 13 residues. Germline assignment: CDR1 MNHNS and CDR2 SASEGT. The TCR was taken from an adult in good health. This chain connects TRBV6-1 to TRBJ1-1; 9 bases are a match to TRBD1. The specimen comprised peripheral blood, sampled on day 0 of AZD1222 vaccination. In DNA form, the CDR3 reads TGTGCCAGCAGTGACGTATTCGACAGGGGGTTCCTCTTT. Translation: CASSDVFDRGFLF.